This TCR beta chain was sequenced in a study of shared clonotypes between healthy human individuals. Study summary: Aged 18 to 49, the donors were a couple of women and a few men. Three plates each covered CD4 naive and memory; CD8 naive two, CD8 memory one.

CD45RO-negative cells were positively selected for CCR7, leaving out terminally differentiated effector memory CD45RA+ cells. V lost 4 bases, J lost 9 bases, and 14 bases stayed unmatched. The germline V gene encodes CDR1 SGHDN and CDR2 FVKESK. The CDR3 runs to 17 residues. Study observations and caveats: Among donors, sharing of clonotypes was expected to be affected by sequencing depth. A handful of donors had around 5% of their naive CD4 clonotypes in common.

As concerns this clone: The target antigen is unknown.

Assay: immunoSEQ multiplex PCR; the TCRdb copy retains only in-frame clones and omits some. The sample has hundreds of thousands of clones, 95% to 96% seen once. The chain links TRBV14 to TRBJ1-5, with 11 bases lining up with TRBD1. Sequences were obtained from naive CD8+ T cells sorted from blood. The TCR sequence derives from a woman in her 30s in good health. The CDR3 here is CASSPGQGALIGPPQHF. CDR3 nucleotides: TGTGCCAGCAGCCCCGGACAGGGGGCGCTGATCGGCCCGCCCCAGCATTTT.